Sequencing of this TCR beta chain was carried out in a study of T cell repertoires in cytomegalovirus infection. The study, taken as a whole, reports: The study identified carriers of CMV plus the relevant HLA from cumulative public TCR beta family frequency.

A note on this clonotype: Its antigen is not known.

Trimming left V 1 base short and J 5 bases short, with 8 bases between. The CDR3 is 14 residues long. CDR1 and CDR2 from the germline V gene are LNHDA and SQIVND (reference sequence). TCRdb analysed the reads with MiXCR anew, one entry per CDR3 protein. The sample lists some 200,000 distinct CDR3 sequences; around 40% were seen once. The chain couples TRBV19 to TRBJ2-2, with unresolved D. The sequence came from a human donor in good health (CMV status not recorded). Some clones in this sample may be carry-over from other donors' samples. The starting material was CD8+ T cells from cultured PBMCs, obtained from culture after CMV antigen stimulation. The CDR3 DNA follows: TGTGCCAGTAGTATAGTGGCGGTTACCGGGGAGCTGTTTTTT. It encodes CASSIVAVTGELFF.